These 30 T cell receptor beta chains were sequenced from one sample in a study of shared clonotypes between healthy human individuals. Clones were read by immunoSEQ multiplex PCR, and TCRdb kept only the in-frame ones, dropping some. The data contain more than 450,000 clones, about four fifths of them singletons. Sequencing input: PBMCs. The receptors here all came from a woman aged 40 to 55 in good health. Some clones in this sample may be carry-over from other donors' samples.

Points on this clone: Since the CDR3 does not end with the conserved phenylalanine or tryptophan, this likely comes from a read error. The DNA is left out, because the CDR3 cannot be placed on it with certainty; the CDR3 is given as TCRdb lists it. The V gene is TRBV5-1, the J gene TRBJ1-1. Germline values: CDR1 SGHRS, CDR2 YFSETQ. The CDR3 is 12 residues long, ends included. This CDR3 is CASSPDGVLGAI.

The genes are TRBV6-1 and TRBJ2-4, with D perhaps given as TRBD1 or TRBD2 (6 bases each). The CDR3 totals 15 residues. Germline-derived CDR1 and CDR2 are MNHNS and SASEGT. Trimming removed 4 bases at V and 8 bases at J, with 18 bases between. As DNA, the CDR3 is TGTGCCAGCAGTGGACCAGGTGGGGGGCTTGACATTCAGTACTTC. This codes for CASSGPGGGLDIQYF.

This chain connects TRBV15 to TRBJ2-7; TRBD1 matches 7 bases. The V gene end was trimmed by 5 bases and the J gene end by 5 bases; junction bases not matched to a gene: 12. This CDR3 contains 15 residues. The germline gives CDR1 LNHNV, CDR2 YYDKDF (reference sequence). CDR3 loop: CATSGVNRGVDEQYF. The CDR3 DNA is TGTGCCACCAGCGGAGTCAACAGGGGAGTGGACGAGCAGTACTTC.

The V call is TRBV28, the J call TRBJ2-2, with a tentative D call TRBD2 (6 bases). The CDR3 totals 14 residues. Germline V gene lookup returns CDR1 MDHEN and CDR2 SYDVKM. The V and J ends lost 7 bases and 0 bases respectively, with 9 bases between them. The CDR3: CASKGGANTGELFF. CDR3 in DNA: TGTGCCAGCAAGGGCGGGGCGAACACCGGGGAGCTGTTTTTT.

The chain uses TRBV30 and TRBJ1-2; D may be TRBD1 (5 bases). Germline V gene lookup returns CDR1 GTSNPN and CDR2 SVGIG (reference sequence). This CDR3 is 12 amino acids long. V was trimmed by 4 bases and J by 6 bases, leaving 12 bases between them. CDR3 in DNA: TGTGCCTGGACAGCTTGGGGCGATGGCTACACCTTC. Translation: CAWTAWGDGYTF.

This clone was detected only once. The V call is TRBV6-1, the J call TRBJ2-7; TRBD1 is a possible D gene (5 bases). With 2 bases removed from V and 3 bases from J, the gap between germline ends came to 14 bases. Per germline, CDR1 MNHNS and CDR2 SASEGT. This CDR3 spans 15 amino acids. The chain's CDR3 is CASSEPGRASYEQYF. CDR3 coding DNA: TGTGCCAGCAGTGAACCTGGCAGGGCCAGCTACGAGCAGTACTTC.

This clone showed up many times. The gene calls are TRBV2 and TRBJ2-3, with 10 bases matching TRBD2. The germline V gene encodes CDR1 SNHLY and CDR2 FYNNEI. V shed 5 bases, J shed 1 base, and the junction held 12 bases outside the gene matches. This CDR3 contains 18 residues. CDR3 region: CASSIRPSGSSGTDTQYF. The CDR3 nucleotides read TGTGCCAGCAGTATTCGGCCTAGCGGGAGTTCGGGCACAGATACGCAGTATTTT.

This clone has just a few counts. The CDR3 DNA is TGTGCCAGCAAAGTACCATCATACAATGAGCAGTTCTTC. Protein: CASKVPSYNEQFF. V is TRBV7-2 and J is TRBJ2-1, with D unclear. With 7 bases removed from V and 4 bases from J, the gap between germline ends came to 11 bases. This CDR3 region has 13 residues. Germline-derived CDR1 and CDR2 are SGHTA and FQGNSA. The full variable domain, completed using reference TRBV7-2 and TRBJ2-1, is GAGVSQSPSNKVTEKGKDVELRCDPISGHTALYWYRQSLGQGLEFLIYFQGNSAPDKSGLPSDRFSAERTGGSVSTLTIQRTQQEDSAVYLCASKVPSYNEQFFGPGTRLTVL.

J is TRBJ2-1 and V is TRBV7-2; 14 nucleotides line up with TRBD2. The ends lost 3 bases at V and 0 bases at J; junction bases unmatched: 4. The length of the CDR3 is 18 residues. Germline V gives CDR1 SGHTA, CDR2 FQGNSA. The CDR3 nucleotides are TGTGCCAGCAGCTTGGGACTAGCGGGGGTACCCTCCTACAATGAGCAGTTCTTC. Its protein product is CASSLGLAGVPSYNEQFF.

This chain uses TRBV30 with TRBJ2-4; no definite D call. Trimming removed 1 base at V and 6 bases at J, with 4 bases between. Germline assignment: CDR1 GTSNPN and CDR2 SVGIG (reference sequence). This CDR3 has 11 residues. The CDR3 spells CAWSERNIQYF. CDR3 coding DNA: TGTGCCTGGAGTGAAAGAAACATTCAGTACTTC.

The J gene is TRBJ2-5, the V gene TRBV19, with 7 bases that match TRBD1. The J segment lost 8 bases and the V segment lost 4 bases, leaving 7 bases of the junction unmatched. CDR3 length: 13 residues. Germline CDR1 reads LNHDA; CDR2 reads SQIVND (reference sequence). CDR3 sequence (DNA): TGTGCCAGTAGTAGCCACAGGGGTGGTACCCAGTACTTC. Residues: CASSSHRGGTQYF.

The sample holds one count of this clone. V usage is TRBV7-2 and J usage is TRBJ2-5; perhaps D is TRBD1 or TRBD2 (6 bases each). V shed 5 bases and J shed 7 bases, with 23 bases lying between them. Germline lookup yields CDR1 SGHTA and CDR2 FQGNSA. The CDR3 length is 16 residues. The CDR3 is CASSAAQFSGGGTQYF. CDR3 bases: TGTGCCAGCAGCGCCGCTCAATTTAGCGGAGGGGGGACCCAGTACTTC.

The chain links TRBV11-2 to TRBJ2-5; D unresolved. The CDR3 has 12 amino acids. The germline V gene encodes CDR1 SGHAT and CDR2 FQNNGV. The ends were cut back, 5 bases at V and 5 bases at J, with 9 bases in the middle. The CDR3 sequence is CASSARPETQYF. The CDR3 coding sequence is TGTGCCAGCAGCGCCCGCCCTGAGACCCAGTACTTC.

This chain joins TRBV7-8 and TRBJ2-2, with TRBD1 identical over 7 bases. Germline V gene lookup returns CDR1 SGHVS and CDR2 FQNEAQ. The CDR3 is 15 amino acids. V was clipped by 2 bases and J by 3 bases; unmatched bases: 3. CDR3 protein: CASSLRDRYTGELFF. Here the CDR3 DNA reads TGTGCCAGCAGCTTACGGGACAGATACACCGGGGAGCTGTTTTTT.

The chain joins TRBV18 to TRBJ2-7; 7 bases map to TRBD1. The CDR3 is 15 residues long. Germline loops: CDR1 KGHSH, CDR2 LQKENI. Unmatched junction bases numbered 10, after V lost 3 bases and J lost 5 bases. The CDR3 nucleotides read TGTGCCAGCTCACCCCGGGACAGCAGCCGGGACGAGCAGTACTTC. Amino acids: CASSPRDSSRDEQYF.

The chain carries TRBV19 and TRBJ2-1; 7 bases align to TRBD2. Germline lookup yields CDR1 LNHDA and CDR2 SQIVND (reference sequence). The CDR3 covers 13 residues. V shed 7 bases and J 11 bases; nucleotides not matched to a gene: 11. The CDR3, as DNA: TGTGCCAGTACCGCCGGGAGGAACACCAAGCAGTTCTTC. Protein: CASTAGRNTKQFF.

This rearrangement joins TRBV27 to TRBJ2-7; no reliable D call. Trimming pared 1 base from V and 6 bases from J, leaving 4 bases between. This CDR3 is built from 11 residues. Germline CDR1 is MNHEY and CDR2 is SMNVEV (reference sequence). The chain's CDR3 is CASSLFGEQYF. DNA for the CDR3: TGTGCCAGCAGTTTATTTGGCGAGCAGTACTTC.

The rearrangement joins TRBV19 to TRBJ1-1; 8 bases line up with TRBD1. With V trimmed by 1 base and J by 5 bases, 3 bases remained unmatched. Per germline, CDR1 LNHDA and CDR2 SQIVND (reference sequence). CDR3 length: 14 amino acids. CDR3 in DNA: TGTGCCAGTAGTATAGGCAGGGGGCTTACTGAAGCTTTCTTT. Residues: CASSIGRGLTEAFF.

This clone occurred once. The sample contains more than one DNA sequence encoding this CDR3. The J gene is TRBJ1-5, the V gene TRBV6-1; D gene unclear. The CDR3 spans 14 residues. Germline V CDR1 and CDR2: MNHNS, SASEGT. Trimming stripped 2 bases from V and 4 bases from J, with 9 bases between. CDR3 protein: CASSERMGNQPQHF. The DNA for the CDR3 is TGTGCCAGCAGTGAAAGGATGGGGAATCAGCCCCAGCATTTT.

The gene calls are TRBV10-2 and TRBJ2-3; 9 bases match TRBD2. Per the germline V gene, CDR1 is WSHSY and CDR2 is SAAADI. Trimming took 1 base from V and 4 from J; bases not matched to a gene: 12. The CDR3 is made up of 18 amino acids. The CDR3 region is CASSEFGSGSTRPDTQYF. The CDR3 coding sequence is TGCGCCAGCAGTGAGTTCGGTAGCGGGAGTACCCGACCAGATACGCAGTATTTT.

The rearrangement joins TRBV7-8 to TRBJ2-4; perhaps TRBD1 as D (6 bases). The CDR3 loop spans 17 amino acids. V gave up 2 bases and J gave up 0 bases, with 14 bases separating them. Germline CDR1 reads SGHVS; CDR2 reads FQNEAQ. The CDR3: CASSLRRTELAKNIQYF. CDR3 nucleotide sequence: TGTGCCAGCAGCTTAAGACGGACAGAACTAGCCAAAAACATTCAGTACTTC.

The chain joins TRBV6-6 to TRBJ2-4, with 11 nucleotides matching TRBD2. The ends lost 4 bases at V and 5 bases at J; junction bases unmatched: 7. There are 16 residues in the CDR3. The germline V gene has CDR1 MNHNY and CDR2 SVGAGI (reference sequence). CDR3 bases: TGTGCCAGCAGTTCTACTAGCGGGAGTAAGGAAAACATTCAGTACTTC. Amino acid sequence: CASSSTSGSKENIQYF.

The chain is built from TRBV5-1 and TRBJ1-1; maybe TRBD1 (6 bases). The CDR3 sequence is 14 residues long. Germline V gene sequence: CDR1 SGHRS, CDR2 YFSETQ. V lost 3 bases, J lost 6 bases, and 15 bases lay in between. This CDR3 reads CASSSLQGSAEAFF. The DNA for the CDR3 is TGCGCCAGCAGCTCCCTACAGGGTTCGGCTGAAGCTTTCTTT.

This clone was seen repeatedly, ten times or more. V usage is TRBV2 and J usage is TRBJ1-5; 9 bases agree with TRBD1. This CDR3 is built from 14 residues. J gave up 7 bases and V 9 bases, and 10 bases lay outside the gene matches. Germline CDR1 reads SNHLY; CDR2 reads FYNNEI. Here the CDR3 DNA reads TGTGCCAGTGGAGGGGACAGGGAAAGGCAGCCCCAGCATTTT. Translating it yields CASGGDRERQPQHF.

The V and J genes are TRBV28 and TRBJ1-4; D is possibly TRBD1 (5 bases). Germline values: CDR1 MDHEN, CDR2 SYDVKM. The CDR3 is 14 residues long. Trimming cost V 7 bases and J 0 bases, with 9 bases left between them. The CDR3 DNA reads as TGTGCCAGCACCTTACAGGCAACTAATGAAAAACTGTTTTTT. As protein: CASTLQATNEKLFF.

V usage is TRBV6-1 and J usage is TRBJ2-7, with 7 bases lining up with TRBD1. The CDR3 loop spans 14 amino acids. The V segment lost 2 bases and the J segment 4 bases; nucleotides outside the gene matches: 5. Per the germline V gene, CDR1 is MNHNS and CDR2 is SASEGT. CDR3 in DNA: TGTGCCAGCAGTGAAACCGGGACAGTGTACGAGCAGTACTTC. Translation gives CASSETGTVYEQYF.

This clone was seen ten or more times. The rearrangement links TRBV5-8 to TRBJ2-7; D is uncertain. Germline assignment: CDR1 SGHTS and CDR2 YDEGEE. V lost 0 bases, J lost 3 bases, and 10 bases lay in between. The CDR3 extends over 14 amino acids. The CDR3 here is CASSLAGRFYEQYF. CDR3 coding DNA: TGTGCCAGCAGCTTGGCCGGACGGTTCTACGAGCAGTACTTC.

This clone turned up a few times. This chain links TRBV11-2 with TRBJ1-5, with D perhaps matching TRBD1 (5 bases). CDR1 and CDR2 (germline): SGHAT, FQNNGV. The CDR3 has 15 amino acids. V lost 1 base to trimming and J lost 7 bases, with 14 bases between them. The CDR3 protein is CASSLGHVGVQPQHF. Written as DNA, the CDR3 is TGTGCCAGCAGCTTAGGGCACGTGGGGGTCCAGCCCCAGCATTTT. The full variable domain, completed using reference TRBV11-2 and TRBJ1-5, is EAGVAQSPRYKIIEKRQSVAFWCNPISGHATLYWYQQILGQGPKLLIQFQNNGVVDDSQLPKDRFSAERLKGVDSTLKIQPAKLEDSAVYLCASSLGHVGVQPQHFGDGTRLSIL.

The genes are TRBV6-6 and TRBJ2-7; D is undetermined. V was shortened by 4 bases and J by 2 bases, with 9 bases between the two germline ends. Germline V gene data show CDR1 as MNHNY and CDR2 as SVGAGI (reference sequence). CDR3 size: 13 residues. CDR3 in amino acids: CASSSARTYEQYF. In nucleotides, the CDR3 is TGTGCCAGCAGTTCCGCACGGACCTACGAGCAGTACTTC.

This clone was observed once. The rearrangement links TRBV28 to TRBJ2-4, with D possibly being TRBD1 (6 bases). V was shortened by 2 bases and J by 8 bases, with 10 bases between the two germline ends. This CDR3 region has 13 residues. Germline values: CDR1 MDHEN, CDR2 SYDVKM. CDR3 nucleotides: TGTGCCAGCAGTTTAGAAAGACAGGACATTCAGTACTTC. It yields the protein CASSLERQDIQYF.